The entry below gives a single T cell receptor beta chain sequence along with its context. As yet, its antigen is unknown. This entry comes from a study of T cell responses to AZD1222 COVID-19 vaccine. TCRdb's table, derived via immunoSEQ multiplex PCR, lists solely in-frame clones and lacks some. The top ten clones hold 3.4% of a sample with around 150,000 clones, approximately 90% of them seen once. V dropped 4 bases and J dropped 3 bases, with 13 bases sitting between them. Germline V CDR1 and CDR2: LGHDT, YNNKEL (reference sequence). The CDR3 extends over 15 amino acids. General observations from the study: Increased Spike-specific TCR breadth and depth were observed after two AZD1222 doses.

The TCR originated in an adult in good health. The sample consisted of peripheral blood, taken on day 0 of AZD1222 vaccination. The chain uses TRBV3-1 (or the pseudogene TRBV3-2) and TRBJ1-5, with a weak D call TRBD1 (5 bases). CDR3: CASSLKRGANQPQHF. CDR3 nucleotides: TGTGCCAGCAGCCTAAAGAGGGGTGCCAATCAGCCCCAGCATTTT.